The clone carrying this TCR beta chain was seen a handful of times. The CDR3 has 13 residues. V was cut by 7 bases and J by 11 bases, with 20 bases left in between. Each CDR3 protein gets one entry after TCRdb re-called the 5' RACE reads with MiXCR. The repertoire includes roughly 770,000 distinct CDR3 sequences, around a sixth of them detected once, and about an eighth sits in the top ten. The sample is drawn from a study of identical twins. This same sample was also part of a study on T cells expressing NK-cell markers.

Sample: PBMCs. This rearrangement joins TRBV12-3 or TRBV12-4 to TRBJ1-1, with D perhaps TRBD1 (6 bases). The clonotype was recovered from a woman aged 18-35 years in good health. The CDR3 DNA follows: TGTGCCAGCAACCGAAACCAGGGGTGGAGGGCTTTCTTT. This encodes CASNRNQGWRAFF.